This note documents a single T cell receptor (beta chain) sequence. Its antigen is not known. The data derive from a study of T cell repertoires in cytomegalovirus infection. Study-level information: Public TCR beta signatures provided an indication of both CMV infection and a matching HLA type.

MiXCR, applied by TCRdb to the reads, yields one record per CDR3 protein. This sample carries around 540,000 distinct CDR3 sequences, roughly a third of them seen once, and the ten largest clones take roughly 16%. The ends were cut back, 0 bases at V and 3 bases at J, with 11 bases in the middle. The germline V gene has CDR1 LGHNA and CDR2 YSLEER. The CDR3 contains 15 residues. The sequenced sample was cultured PBMCs, obtained from culture after CMV antigen stimulation. The chain combines TRBV4-3 with TRBJ1-2, with no clear D. The TCR originated in a human donor in good health (CMV status not recorded). Some clones in this sample may be carry-over from other donors' samples. CDR3 residues: CASSQDRLNHYGYTF. CDR3 in DNA: TGCGCCAGCAGCCAAGATCGCCTCAACCACTATGGCTACACCTTC.